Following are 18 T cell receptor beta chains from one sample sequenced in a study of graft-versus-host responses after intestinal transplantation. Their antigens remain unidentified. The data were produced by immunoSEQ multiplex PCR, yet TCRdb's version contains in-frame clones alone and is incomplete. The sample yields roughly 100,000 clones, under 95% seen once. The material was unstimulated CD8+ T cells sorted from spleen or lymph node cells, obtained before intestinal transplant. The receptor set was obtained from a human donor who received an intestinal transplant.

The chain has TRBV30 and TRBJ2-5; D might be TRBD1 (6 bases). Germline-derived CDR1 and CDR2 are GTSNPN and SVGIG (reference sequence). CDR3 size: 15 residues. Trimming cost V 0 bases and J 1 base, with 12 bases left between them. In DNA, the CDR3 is TGTGCCTGGAGTGTGGGGGCCGCGAGCCAAGAGACCCAGTACTTC. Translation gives CAWSVGAASQETQYF.

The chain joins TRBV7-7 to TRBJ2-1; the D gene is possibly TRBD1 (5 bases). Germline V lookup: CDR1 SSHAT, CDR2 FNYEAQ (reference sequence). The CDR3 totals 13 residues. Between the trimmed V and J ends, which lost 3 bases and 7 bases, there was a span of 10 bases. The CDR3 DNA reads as TGTGCCAGCAGCTTCAGTCAGGGAAATGAGCAGTTCTTC. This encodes CASSFSQGNEQFF.

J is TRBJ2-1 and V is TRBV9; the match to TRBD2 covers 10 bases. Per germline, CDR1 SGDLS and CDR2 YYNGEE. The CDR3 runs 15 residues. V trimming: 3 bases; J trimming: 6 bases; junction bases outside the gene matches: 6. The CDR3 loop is CASSASGGALNEQFF. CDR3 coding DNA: TGTGCCAGCAGCGCCAGCGGGGGGGCCCTCAATGAGCAGTTCTTC.

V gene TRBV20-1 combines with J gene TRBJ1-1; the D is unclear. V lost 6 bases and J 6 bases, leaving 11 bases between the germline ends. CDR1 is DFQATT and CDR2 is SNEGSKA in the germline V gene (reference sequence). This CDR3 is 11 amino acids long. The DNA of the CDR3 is TGCAGTGCCCGGACCTCCGCTGAAGCTTTCTTT. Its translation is CSARTSAEAFF.

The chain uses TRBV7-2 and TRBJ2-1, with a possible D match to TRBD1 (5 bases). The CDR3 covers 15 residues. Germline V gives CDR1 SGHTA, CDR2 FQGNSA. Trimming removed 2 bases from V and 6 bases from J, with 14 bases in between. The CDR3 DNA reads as TGTGCCAGCAGCTTACCGGGCTTACAGGTCAATGAGCAGTTCTTC. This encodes CASSLPGLQVNEQFF.

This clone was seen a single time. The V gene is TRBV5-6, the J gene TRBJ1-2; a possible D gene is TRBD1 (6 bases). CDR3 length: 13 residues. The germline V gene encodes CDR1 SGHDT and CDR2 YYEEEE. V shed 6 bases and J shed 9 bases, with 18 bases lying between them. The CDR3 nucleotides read TGTGCCAGCACCTTAGAAAAGGGGGTTAGCTACACCTTC. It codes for CASTLEKGVSYTF.

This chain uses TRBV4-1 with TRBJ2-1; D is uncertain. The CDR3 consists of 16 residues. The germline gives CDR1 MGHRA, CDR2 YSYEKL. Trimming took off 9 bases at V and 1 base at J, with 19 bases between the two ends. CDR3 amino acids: CASQGVASVSYNEQFF. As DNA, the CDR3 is TGCGCCAGTCAAGGCGTGGCATCCGTATCCTACAATGAGCAGTTCTTC.

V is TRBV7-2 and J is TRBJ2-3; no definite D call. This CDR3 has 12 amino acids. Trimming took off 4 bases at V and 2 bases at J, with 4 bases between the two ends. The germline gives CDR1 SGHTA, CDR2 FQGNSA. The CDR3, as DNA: TGTGCCAGCAGCTCCTCCACAGATACGCAGTATTTT. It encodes CASSSSTDTQYF. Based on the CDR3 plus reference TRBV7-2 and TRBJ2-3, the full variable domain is GAGVSQSPSNKVTEKGKDVELRCDPISGHTALYWYRQSLGQGLEFLIYFQGNSAPDKSGLPSDRFSAERTGGSVSTLTIQRTQQEDSAVYLCASSSSTDTQYFGPGTRLTVL.

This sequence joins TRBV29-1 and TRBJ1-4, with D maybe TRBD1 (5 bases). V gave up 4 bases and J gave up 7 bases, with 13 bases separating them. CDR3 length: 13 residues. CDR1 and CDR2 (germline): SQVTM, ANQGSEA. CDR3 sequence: CSVAGGASEKLFF. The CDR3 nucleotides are TGCAGCGTTGCAGGAGGGGCAAGTGAAAAACTGTTTTTT.

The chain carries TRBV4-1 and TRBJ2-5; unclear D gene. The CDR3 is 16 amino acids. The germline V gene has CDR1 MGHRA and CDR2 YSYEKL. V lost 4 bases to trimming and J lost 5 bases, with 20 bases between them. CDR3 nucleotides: TGCGCCAGCAGCCCCACCGCCGGGCCAGAGGAGGAGACCCAGTACTTC. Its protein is CASSPTAGPEEETQYF.

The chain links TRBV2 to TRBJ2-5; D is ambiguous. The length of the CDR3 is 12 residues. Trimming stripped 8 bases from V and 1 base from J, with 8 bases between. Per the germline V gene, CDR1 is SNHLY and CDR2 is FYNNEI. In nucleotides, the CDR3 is TGTGCCAGCGTGGTTCTCCAAGAGACCCAGTACTTC. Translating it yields CASVVLQETQYF.

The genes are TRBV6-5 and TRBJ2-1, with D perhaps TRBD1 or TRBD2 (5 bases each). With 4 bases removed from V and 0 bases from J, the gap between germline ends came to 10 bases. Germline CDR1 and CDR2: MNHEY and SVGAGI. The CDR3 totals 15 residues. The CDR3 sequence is CASSWDPSSYNEQFF. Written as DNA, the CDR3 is TGTGCCAGCAGTTGGGACCCCAGCTCCTACAATGAGCAGTTCTTC.

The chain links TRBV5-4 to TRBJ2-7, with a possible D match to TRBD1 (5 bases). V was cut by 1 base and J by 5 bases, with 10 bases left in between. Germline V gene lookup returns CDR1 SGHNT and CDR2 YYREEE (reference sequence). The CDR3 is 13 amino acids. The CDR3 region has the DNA TGTGCCAGCAGCTTGAAGACAGACGACGAGCAGTACTTC. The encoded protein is CASSLKTDDEQYF.

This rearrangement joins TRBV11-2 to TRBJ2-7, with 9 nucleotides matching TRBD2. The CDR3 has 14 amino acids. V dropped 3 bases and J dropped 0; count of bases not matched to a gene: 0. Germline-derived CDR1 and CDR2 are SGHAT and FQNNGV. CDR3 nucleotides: TGTGCCAGCAGCTTTAGCGGGGGCTCCTACGAGCAGTACTTC. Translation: CASSFSGGSYEQYF.

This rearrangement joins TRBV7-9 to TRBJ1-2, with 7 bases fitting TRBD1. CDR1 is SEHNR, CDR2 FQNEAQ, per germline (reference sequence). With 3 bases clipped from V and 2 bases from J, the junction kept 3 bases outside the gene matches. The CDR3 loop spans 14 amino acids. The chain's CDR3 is CASSFSTGNYGYTF. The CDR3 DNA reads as TGTGCCAGCAGCTTCTCGACAGGGAACTATGGCTACACCTTC.

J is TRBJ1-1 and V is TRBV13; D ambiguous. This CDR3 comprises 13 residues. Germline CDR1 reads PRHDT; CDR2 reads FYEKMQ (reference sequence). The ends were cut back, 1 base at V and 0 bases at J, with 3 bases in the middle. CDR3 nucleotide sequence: TGTGCCAGCAGCTTAGCAGTGAACACTGAAGCTTTCTTT. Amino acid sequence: CASSLAVNTEAFF.

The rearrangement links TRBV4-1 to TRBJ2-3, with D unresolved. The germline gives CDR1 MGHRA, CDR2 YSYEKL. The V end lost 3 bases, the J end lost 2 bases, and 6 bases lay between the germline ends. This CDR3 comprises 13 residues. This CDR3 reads CASSHAYTDTQYF. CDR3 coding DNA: TGCGCCAGCAGCCATGCCTACACAGATACGCAGTATTTT.

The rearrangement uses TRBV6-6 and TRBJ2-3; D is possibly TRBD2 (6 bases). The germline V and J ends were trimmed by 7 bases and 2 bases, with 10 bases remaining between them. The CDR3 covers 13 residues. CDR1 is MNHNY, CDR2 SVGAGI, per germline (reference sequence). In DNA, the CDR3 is TGTGCCAGCACTATAGCGGCCACAGATACGCAGTATTTT. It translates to CASTIAATDTQYF.